Below are 25 T cell receptor beta chains sequenced from a single sample in a study of cytomegalovirus exposure and HLA in healthy donors (dated by TCRdb to about 2017). The method was the immunoSEQ multiplex PCR assay. A mixture of 60 forward primers for TCR Vbeta segments and 13 reverse primers for TCR Jbeta segments was used in the multiplex PCR. Sourced from immuneACCESS, this table was stored by TCRdb with only in-frame sequences that have V and J called. A share of the clones is absent; for the studies checked, an unresolved V gene accounts for under half, and the remainder has no known explanation. Within this sample are 130,000 to 150,000 clones, with around 78% of them counted one time only. The ten largest account for 1.6% of the sample. The sample comprised PBMCs. These receptors all come from a woman aged 18-29 years in good health and CMV-seronegative.

This sequence joins TRBV7-3 and TRBJ2-1; weak D call: TRBD2 (6 bases). With 5 bases removed from V and 0 bases from J, the gap between germline ends came to 26 bases. The V gene's germline CDR1 is SGHTA and CDR2 FQGTGA. CDR3 length: 20 amino acids. The CDR3 spells CASSASRQRSGRSSYNEQFF. The DNA of the CDR3 is TGTGCCAGCAGCGCCAGTCGGCAACGATCGGGGAGGAGCTCCTACAATGAGCAGTTCTTC.

The chain uses TRBV10-3 and TRBJ2-5; 8 nucleotides line up with TRBD1. The CDR3 consists of 15 residues. The junction had 5 bases not matched to a gene; V was cut back by 2 bases and J by 3 bases. Germline-derived CDR1 and CDR2 are ENHRY and SYGVKD. The CDR3 loop is CAISERTGQEETQYF. CDR3 nucleotide sequence: TGTGCCATCAGTGAGAGGACAGGGCAGGAAGAGACCCAGTACTTC.

The chain couples TRBV15 to TRBJ2-3; D not resolved. The CDR3 totals 15 residues. From germline, CDR1 is LNHNV and CDR2 YYDKDF (reference sequence). The V end was cut by 1 base, the J end by 6 bases, with 14 bases between. The CDR3 sequence is CATSRVLPGPDTQYF. As DNA, the CDR3 is TGTGCCACCAGCAGAGTATTACCAGGCCCCGATACGCAGTATTTT.

This clone has a handful of counts. This chain joins TRBV6-6 and TRBJ1-1, with 9 bases lining up with TRBD1. V dropped 5 bases and J dropped 9; count of bases not matched to a gene: 10. The CDR3 spans 14 residues. Germline V lookup: CDR1 MNHNY, CDR2 SVGAGI (reference sequence). CDR3 nucleotide sequence: TGTGCCAGCAGTACACTCGGGACAGGGTTGAAAGCTTTCTTT. Translation: CASSTLGTGLKAFF.

In its sample, this clone was seen once. CDR3 coding DNA: TGTGCCAGCAGCCGGGACAGCTCGAACACTGAAGCTTTCTTT. Protein sequence: CASSRDSSNTEAFF. This chain joins TRBV6-6 and TRBJ1-1; 7 positions agree with TRBD1. CDR3 length: 14 amino acids. The J segment lost 1 base and the V segment lost 6 bases, leaving 5 bases of the junction unmatched. Germline CDR1 is MNHNY and CDR2 is SVGAGI (reference sequence).

In this sample, this clone turned up a few times. V is TRBV4-1 and J is TRBJ1-5; D might be TRBD1 (5 bases). The V gene lost 0 bases and the J gene lost 2 bases, with 8 bases spanning the gap. CDR1 is MGHRA, CDR2 YSYEKL, per germline. This CDR3 is 15 amino acids long. The CDR3 DNA sequence: TGCGCCAGCAGCCAAGAAGGGGCAGGCAATCAGCCCCAGCATTTT. This codes for CASSQEGAGNQPQHF.

The V and J genes are TRBV6-9 and TRBJ1-5; D remains ambiguous. The germline V gene encodes CDR1 MNHGY and CDR2 SVAAGI. CDR3 size: 16 residues. V lost 0 bases to trimming and J lost 5 bases, with 14 bases between them. CDR3 DNA sequence: TGTGCCAGCAGTTATTCCCCCTGGACTGTTTATCAGCCCCAGCATTTT. Residues: CASSYSPWTVYQPQHF.

This clone was seen more than once but under ten times. The chain has TRBV10-3 and TRBJ2-5, with D possibly TRBD1 on 7 matching bases. Trimming cost V 2 bases and J 2 bases, with 12 bases left between them. The germline V gene has CDR1 ENHRY and CDR2 SYGVKD. CDR3 size: 15 residues. DNA of the CDR3: TGTGCCATCAGTGAGCGATCAGGGGGGCAAGAGACCCAGTACTTC. It yields the protein CAISERSGGQETQYF.

V usage is TRBV6-6 and J usage is TRBJ1-5; a weak D match, TRBD1 (6 bases). V lost 6 bases to trimming and J lost 5 bases, with 11 bases between them. Germline V gene sequence: CDR1 MNHNY, CDR2 SVGAGI (reference sequence). This CDR3 has 13 residues. The CDR3 nucleotides read TGTGCCAGCAGACCTCACAGGGATCAGCCCCAGCATTTT. As protein: CASRPHRDQPQHF.

The V gene is TRBV7-9, the J gene TRBJ1-1; 7 nucleotides line up with TRBD1. V was clipped by 5 bases and J by 2 bases; unmatched bases: 5. There are 14 residues in the CDR3. Germline values: CDR1 SEHNR, CDR2 FQNEAQ (reference sequence). The CDR3 reads CASSHRDSNTEAFF. CDR3 bases: TGTGCCAGCAGCCACCGGGACAGCAACACTGAAGCTTTCTTT.

This clone appeared a single time. The chain is built from TRBV27 and TRBJ1-6, with a tentative D call TRBD1 (5 bases). Between the trimmed V and J ends, which lost 6 bases and 9 bases, there was a span of 12 bases. Germline values: CDR1 MNHEY, CDR2 SMNVEV (reference sequence). The CDR3 extends over 13 amino acids. In DNA form, the CDR3 reads TGTGCCAGCAGATCAGGGTTCGGTTCACCCCTCCACTTT. It yields the protein CASRSGFGSPLHF.

The rearrangement uses TRBV19 and TRBJ1-2, with D unclear. The CDR3 has 12 residues. The V gene's germline CDR1 is LNHDA and CDR2 SQIVND (reference sequence). V was cut by 3 bases and J by 8 bases, with 10 bases left in between. CDR3 amino acids: CASSIGRWGYTF. In nucleotides, the CDR3 is TGTGCCAGTAGTATCGGTCGGTGGGGCTACACCTTC.

This sequence joins TRBV28 and TRBJ2-7; D perhaps matches TRBD1 (5 bases). The ends were cut back, 5 bases at V and 2 bases at J, with 7 bases in the middle. The CDR3 covers 12 residues. CDR1 MDHEN and CDR2 SYDVKM come from the germline V gene. The CDR3 DNA sequence: TGTGCCAGCAGTCTACAGGCCTACGAGCAGTACTTC. It yields the protein CASSLQAYEQYF.

This chain uses TRBV10-1 with TRBJ1-1; possible D gene TRBD1, 5 bases. Trimming took 7 bases from V and 7 from J, leaving 19 bases between them. The CDR3 is made up of 14 amino acids. Germline V gene data show CDR1 as WNHNN and CDR2 as SYGVQD (reference sequence). The CDR3 sequence is CASIPGHGSNEAFF. The DNA of the CDR3 is TGCGCCAGCATCCCAGGACACGGGTCAAATGAAGCTTTCTTT.

The rearrangement uses TRBV6-5 and TRBJ1-1; D gene ambiguous. This CDR3 has 16 amino acids. Deletions cut 3 bases from V and 1 base from J, with 15 bases between. Germline V CDR1 and CDR2: MNHEY, SVGAGI. The CDR3 DNA reads as TGTGCCAGCAGTTATACGGCTCGGGGTCCGAACACTGAAGCTTTCTTT. Amino acid sequence: CASSYTARGPNTEAFF.

The chain is built from TRBV19 and TRBJ1-3; D is unresolved. The V gene lost 7 bases and the J gene lost 4 bases, with 8 bases spanning the gap. The CDR3 runs to 12 residues. Germline V gene sequence: CDR1 LNHDA, CDR2 SQIVND (reference sequence). The CDR3 here is CASKPQGNTIYF. Here the CDR3 DNA reads TGTGCCAGTAAACCGCAGGGAAACACCATATATTTT.

J is TRBJ2-7 and V is TRBV7-2; D possibly corresponds to TRBD1 (7 bases). The CDR3 length is 15 residues. The V end was cut by 5 bases, the J end by 2 bases, with 16 bases between. CDR1 and CDR2 (germline): SGHTA, FQGNSA. CDR3 sequence reads: CASSVRQGGAYEQYF. CDR3 DNA: TGTGCCAGCAGCGTCAGACAGGGAGGAGCCTACGAGCAGTACTTC.

There are a few counts of this clone. The same CDR3 arises from other DNA sequences in this sample as well. This chain uses TRBV5-1 with TRBJ2-7, with 11 nucleotides matching TRBD1. The CDR3 extends over 14 amino acids. Germline assignment: CDR1 SGHRS and CDR2 YFSETQ. V lost 4 bases and J lost 2; bases outside the gene matches: 2. CDR3 nucleotide sequence: TGCGCCAGCAGCCCGGGACAGGGGGCCTACGAGCAGTACTTC. Its protein is CASSPGQGAYEQYF.

In this sample, this clone turned up a few times. The genes are TRBV6-5 and TRBJ2-1; weak D call: TRBD2 (5 bases). This CDR3 contains 14 residues. The germline V and J ends were trimmed by 2 bases and 5 bases, with 10 bases remaining between them. Germline-derived CDR1 and CDR2 are MNHEY and SVGAGI. This CDR3 reads CASSYGGLNNEQFF. The CDR3, as DNA: TGTGCCAGCAGTTACGGCGGGCTGAACAATGAGCAGTTCTTC.

The chain links TRBV25-1 to TRBJ2-3; possibly TRBD1 for D (5 bases). Trimming pared 3 bases from V and 2 bases from J, leaving 9 bases between. CDR3 length equals 14 residues. CDR1 MGHDK and CDR2 SYGVNS come from the germline V gene. CDR3 DNA sequence: TGTGCCAGCAGTGATGTGGGGCTCACAGATACGCAGTATTTT. Its protein product is CASSDVGLTDTQYF.

The chain combines TRBV11-3 with TRBJ2-5; TRBD2 aligns across 7 bases. Trimming at V came to 3 bases and at J to 5 bases, leaving 15 bases not matched to a gene. The CDR3 loop spans 17 amino acids. Per the germline V gene, CDR1 is SGHNT and CDR2 is YENEEA. The CDR3 reads CASSFPAGAGAVETQYF. The DNA for the CDR3 is TGTGCCAGCAGCTTCCCGGCTGGGGCGGGAGCAGTTGAGACCCAGTACTTC.

The chain is built from TRBV30 and TRBJ2-3, with 9 bases identical to TRBD2. Germline-derived CDR1 and CDR2 are GTSNPN and SVGIG (reference sequence). The CDR3 is 17 residues long. Unmatched junction bases numbered 13, after V lost 3 bases and J lost 3 bases. This CDR3 reads CAWSALASGIGTDTQYF. CDR3 DNA sequence: TGTGCCTGGAGCGCCCTGGCTAGCGGGATTGGTACAGATACGCAGTATTTT.

The chain joins TRBV7-2 to TRBJ2-3; 7 nucleotides agree with TRBD2. V shed 1 base and J 5 bases; nucleotides not matched to a gene: 6. CDR1 and CDR2 from the germline V gene are SGHTA and FQGNSA. The CDR3 has 15 amino acids. Here the CDR3 DNA reads TGTGCCAGCAGCTTAGGTAGCGGGTGGGTAGATACGCAGTATTTT. Translating gives CASSLGSGWVDTQYF.

The chain uses TRBV9 and TRBJ2-6; a weak D match, TRBD2 (6 bases). This CDR3 has 15 amino acids. V lost 0 bases to trimming and J lost 3 bases, with 7 bases between them. Germline V CDR1 and CDR2: SGDLS, YYNGEE. The CDR3 loop is CASSVGGGGANVLTF. The CDR3 DNA reads as TGTGCCAGCAGCGTAGGGGGAGGTGGGGCCAACGTCCTGACTTTC.

J is TRBJ1-1 and V is TRBV9, with D uncertain. V was pared by 0 bases and J by 0 bases, with 9 bases between. The germline CDR1 and CDR2 sequences are SGDLS and YYNGEE. The CDR3 contains 15 residues. The CDR3 spells CASSVDTRMNTEAFF. The CDR3 region has the DNA TGTGCCAGCAGCGTAGATACTCGCATGAACACTGAAGCTTTCTTT.